The 31 T cell receptor beta chains listed next were all sequenced from one sample in a study of blood T cells in healthy people across ages. A second roughly 6 to 11 cycle PCR used barcoded and J-beta primers. TCRdb independently ran MiXCR on the 5' RACE reads; one entry per CDR3 protein. The sample includes 450,000 to 600,000 distinct CDR3 sequences, roughly a quarter seen only once; the top ten take over 3.5%. The sample was also reused in another study, on T cells of mothers and their children.

Sequencing was done on a sample of blood. Receptor source: a boy aged 2 to 10 in good health.

This clonotype was counted only a few times. The rearrangement joins TRBV20-1 to TRBJ2-1; D unresolved. The germline gives CDR1 DFQATT, CDR2 SNEGSKA (reference sequence). CDR3 length: 12 amino acids. V lost 3 bases and J 5 bases, leaving 8 bases between the germline ends. CDR3 nucleotides: TGCAGTGCTAGGAGGAGTCACAATGAGCAGTTCTTC. Residues: CSARRSHNEQFF.

This clonotype was recorded a few times. The chain links TRBV27 to TRBJ2-5; the match to TRBD2 covers 13 bases. The J call may be faulty, since TRBJ2-7 better matches the DNA end. CDR1 MNHEY and CDR2 SMNVEV come from the germline V gene (reference sequence). The CDR3 is 16 residues long. The CDR3: CASSLSGLAGFYEQYF. The CDR3 DNA sequence: TGTGCCAGCAGTTTGTCGGGACTAGCGGGATTCTACGAGCAGTACTTC.

The V and J genes are TRBV12-3 or TRBV12-4 and TRBJ2-2, with a weak D call TRBD2 (5 bases). The CDR3 runs 14 residues. The V end was cut by 7 bases, the J end by 1 base, with 10 bases between. In DNA, the CDR3 is TGTGCCAGCACCAGGACTGGGAACACCGGGGAGCTGTTTTTT. Protein: CASTRTGNTGELFF.

The V gene is TRBV10-3, the J gene TRBJ2-1; 7 bases are a match to TRBD2. The CDR3 has 13 residues. Germline V lookup: CDR1 ENHRY, CDR2 SYGVKD. With 8 bases clipped from V and 7 bases from J, the junction kept 8 bases outside the gene matches. Here the CDR3 reads CAIFLAEENEQFF. The CDR3 DNA is TGTGCCATCTTTCTAGCGGAGGAAAATGAGCAGTTCTTC.

The chain links TRBV6-5 to TRBJ1-2; 7 positions match TRBD1. The germline CDR1 and CDR2 sequences are MNHEY and SVGAGI. This CDR3 spans 14 amino acids. V shed 6 bases and J 1 base; nucleotides not matched to a gene: 5. CDR3 loop: CASRETGFNYGYTF. Here the CDR3 DNA reads TGTGCCAGCAGGGAGACAGGGTTTAACTATGGCTACACCTTC.

This clonotype came up many times. This chain uses TRBV18 with TRBJ1-1; D gene ambiguous. Germline CDR1 is KGHSH and CDR2 is LQKENI. V was pared by 2 bases and J by 0 bases, with 4 bases between. The CDR3 covers 13 residues. CDR3 in DNA: TGTGCCAGCTCACCAGGGATGAACACTGAAGCTTTCTTT. Protein: CASSPGMNTEAFF.

V and J are TRBV11-2 and TRBJ2-4; D might be TRBD1 (6 bases). The germline V gene encodes CDR1 SGHAT and CDR2 FQNNGV. Trimming left V 5 bases short and J 4 bases short, with 15 bases between. The length of the CDR3 is 15 residues. CDR3 DNA: TGTGCCAGCAGCACCATACAGGGAGCGAAAAACATTCAGTACTTC. Translated: CASSTIQGAKNIQYF. Variable domain in full (rest from reference TRBV11-2 and TRBJ2-4): EAGVAQSPRYKIIEKRQSVAFWCNPISGHATLYWYQQILGQGPKLLIQFQNNGVVDDSQLPKDRFSAERLKGVDSTLKIQPAKLEDSAVYLCASSTIQGAKNIQYFGAGTRLSVL.

The chain uses TRBV11-2 and TRBJ2-5; 12 bases align to TRBD2. Germline V lookup: CDR1 SGHAT, CDR2 FQNNGV. The V gene end was trimmed by 3 bases and the J gene end by 4 bases; junction bases not matched to a gene: 3. The CDR3 totals 15 residues. The CDR3 bases are TGTGCCAGCAGCTTCACGGGACTAGCGGGAGAGACCCAGTACTTC. Amino acids: CASSFTGLAGETQYF.

This clonotype was detected a few times. The chain joins TRBV10-2 to TRBJ2-3; TRBD2 aligns across 7 bases. The V gene's germline CDR1 is WSHSY and CDR2 SAAADI. V shed 2 bases and J 2 bases; nucleotides not matched to a gene: 4. This CDR3 region has 15 residues. The CDR3 protein is CASSEAGTITDTQYF. The CDR3 nucleotides are TGCGCCAGCAGTGAGGCCGGGACTATCACAGATACGCAGTATTTT.

The chain links TRBV7-2 to TRBJ2-5; 8 nucleotides agree with TRBD2. The junction had 9 bases not matched to a gene; V was cut back by 5 bases and J by 4 bases. Germline CDR1 reads SGHTA; CDR2 reads FQGNSA. This CDR3 region has 15 residues. For the CDR3, the DNA is TGTGCCAGCAGCCCCGATGAGCGGGGGTTAGAGACCCAGTACTTC. The encoded protein is CASSPDERGLETQYF.

This clonotype showed up just a few times. CDR3 residues: CSAALPRRGGNEQFF. CDR3 nucleotides: TGCAGTGCTGCCCTCCCCCGGCGGGGGGGCAATGAGCAGTTCTTC. The chain carries TRBV20-1 and TRBJ2-1; 9 positions match TRBD2. Trimming cost V 5 bases and J 6 bases; bases outside gene matches: 11. Germline CDR1 is DFQATT and CDR2 is SNEGSKA (reference sequence). CDR3 length: 15 amino acids.

The CDR3 here is CASSPSGTNSPLHF. CDR3 nucleotides: TGTGCCAGCAGCCCCTCGGGGACGAATTCACCCCTCCACTTT. This chain joins TRBV7-9 and TRBJ1-6, with a weak D call TRBD1 (5 bases). The CDR3 totals 14 residues. The V end lost 5 bases, the J end lost 7 bases, and 12 bases lay between the germline ends. Germline CDR1 SEHNR, CDR2 FQNEAQ (reference sequence).

This clonotype has a handful of counts. This chain uses TRBV7-2 with TRBJ2-5, with TRBD2 identical over 10 bases. This CDR3 comprises 16 residues. Germline loops: CDR1 SGHTA, CDR2 FQGNSA. V lost 3 bases, J lost 4 bases, and 8 bases stayed unmatched. This chain's CDR3 is CASSFVASGSGETQYF. In nucleotides, the CDR3 is TGTGCCAGCAGCTTCGTGGCTAGCGGGAGCGGAGAGACCCAGTACTTC.

This chain links TRBV20-1 with TRBJ2-7; 13 nucleotides agree with TRBD2. Germline V lookup: CDR1 DFQATT, CDR2 SNEGSKA (reference sequence). Germline trimming cut 6 bases from V and 6 bases from J; bases unmatched to any gene: 5. The CDR3 covers 13 residues. The DNA for the CDR3 is TGCAGTGCCCGGACTAGCGGGAGCACCGAGCAGTACTTC. Translation: CSARTSGSTEQYF.

V is TRBV7-8 and J is TRBJ1-5; D gene unclear. The CDR3 covers 16 residues. Germline V gene sequence: CDR1 SGHVS, CDR2 FQNEAQ. Trimming stripped 4 bases from V and 0 bases from J, with 13 bases between. The CDR3 sequence: CASSSTAGNSNQPQHF. The CDR3 bases are TGTGCCAGCAGCTCAACGGCGGGAAATAGCAATCAGCCCCAGCATTTT.

This clonotype was observed a handful of times. This sequence joins TRBV10-3 and TRBJ2-5; the D is unclear. Per the germline V gene, CDR1 is ENHRY and CDR2 is SYGVKD. V was cut by 6 bases and J by 3 bases, with 14 bases left in between. This CDR3 is 14 amino acids long. The CDR3: CAISDPPEKETQYF. The DNA for the CDR3 is TGTGCCATCAGCGACCCACCCGAGAAAGAGACCCAGTACTTC.

The chain combines TRBV9 with TRBJ2-7; 10 bases are a match to TRBD2. The DNA end is more similar to TRBJ2-1, so the J call may be wrong. Germline CDR1 is SGDLS and CDR2 is YYNGEE. The CDR3 extends over 16 amino acids. The CDR3 DNA reads TGTGCCAGCAGCGTAGTGGGTCTAGCGGGGGCCACTGAGCAGTTCTTC. This encodes CASSVVGLAGATEQFF.

V is TRBV14 and J is TRBJ1-4; 9 bases align to TRBD1. CDR3 size: 14 residues. CDR1 and CDR2 from the germline V gene are SGHDN and FVKESK. V shed 4 bases, J shed 7 bases, and the junction held 4 bases outside the gene matches. CDR3 residues: CASSLLQGAEKLFF. The CDR3 nucleotides read TGTGCCAGCAGCCTATTACAGGGGGCTGAAAAACTGTTTTTT.

The chain recombines TRBV3-1 with TRBJ2-7; TRBD2 matches at 10 bases. CDR3 length: 16 amino acids. V dropped 1 base and J dropped 6; count of bases not matched to a gene: 9. From germline, CDR1 is LGHDT and CDR2 YNNKEL (reference sequence). The CDR3 reads CASSQVLLAGAGEQYF. The CDR3 coding sequence is TGTGCCAGCAGCCAAGTACTGCTAGCGGGAGCGGGCGAGCAGTACTTC.

This clonotype was found a few times. The V gene is TRBV27, the J gene TRBJ2-5; possibly TRBD1 for D (6 bases). The DNA matches TRBJ2-7 better at its end, which makes the J call doubtful. This CDR3 has 16 residues. The V gene's germline CDR1 is MNHEY and CDR2 SMNVEV (reference sequence). DNA of the CDR3: TGTGCCAGCAGCCCAAGCAGTTTATCCAGGGGTTCCGAGCAGTACTTC. This sequence encodes CASSPSSLSRGSEQYF.

This clonotype turned up a few times. V usage is TRBV21-1 and J usage is TRBJ2-4; the table's D call TRBD2 went unverified against the DNA. TRBV21-1 represents a pseudogene. This CDR3 is built from 16 residues. CDR3 bases: TGTGCCAGCAGCAAAATTGGGGAGTGCCCCAAAAACATTCAGTACTTC. Translated, it gives CASSKIGECPKNIQYF.

A word on this clonotype: At one boundary the junction diverges from the germline segment, which might be a read error. The chain employs TRBV9 and TRBJ2-5, with 8 bases matching TRBD2. In germline, CDR1 is SGDLS, CDR2 YYNGEE. The CDR3 length is 13 residues. The DNA of the CDR3 is TGTACCAGCAGCGCGGGGGGAGAAGAGACCCAGTACTTC. It codes for CTSSAGGEETQYF.

J is TRBJ2-1 and V is TRBV12-3 or TRBV12-4; a possible D gene is TRBD2 (6 bases). V was trimmed by 6 bases and J by 6 bases, leaving 24 bases between them. CDR3 length equals 17 residues. The DNA of the CDR3 is TGTGCCAGCAGCCAGCGGTCCGGGACTCGCGCCCCCAATGAGCAGTTCTTC. Amino acids: CASSQRSGTRAPNEQFF.

The chain is built from TRBV12-3 or TRBV12-4 and TRBJ2-1; 15 positions match TRBD2. J was trimmed by 15 bases and V by 5 bases; bases with no gene match: 5. The CDR3 extends over 13 amino acids. CDR3 DNA: TGTGCCAGCAGTCTAGGACTAGCGGGGGGGCGGTTCTTC. Protein sequence: CASSLGLAGGRFF.

J is TRBJ1-2 and V is TRBV5-1; 9 bases map to TRBD1. The trim removed 5 bases at V and 7 bases at J, leaving 9 bases unmatched. The CDR3 runs to 14 residues. The V gene's germline CDR1 is SGHRS and CDR2 YFSETQ. The CDR3 DNA reads as TGCGCCAGCAGTAAAACCGGGACAGGGACTGGCTACACCTTC. It encodes CASSKTGTGTGYTF.

This clonotype turned up a few times. J is TRBJ1-2 and V is TRBV6-1; D is possibly TRBD1 (6 bases). Germline CDR1 MNHNS, CDR2 SASEGT. The CDR3 is 13 residues long. Between the trimmed V and J ends, which lost 10 bases and 6 bases, there was a span of 18 bases. The CDR3 sequence is CATRGPGADGYTF. CDR3 DNA sequence: TGTGCCACCAGAGGCCCAGGGGCGGATGGCTACACCTTC.

V gene TRBV4-3 combines with J gene TRBJ2-1, with D possibly TRBD2 on 6 matching bases. Germline V gene data show CDR1 as LGHNA and CDR2 as YSLEER. The V end was cut by 1 base, the J end by 0 bases, with 10 bases between. CDR3 length: 16 amino acids. This CDR3 reads CASSQVFGGSYNEQFF. CDR3 DNA: TGCGCCAGCAGCCAAGTTTTCGGGGGCTCCTACAATGAGCAGTTCTTC.

The chain combines TRBV30 with TRBJ2-1; D unresolved. The tail of the sequence fits TRBJ2-5 better, so the J call may be wrong. This CDR3 has 11 amino acids. Germline CDR1 GTSNPN, CDR2 SVGIG (reference sequence). For the CDR3, the DNA is TGTGCCTGGAGTGTTTCGGAGACCCAGTACTTC. Its protein product is CAWSVSETQYF.

This chain links TRBV10-3 with TRBJ2-2, with 7 bases lining up with TRBD1. Germline values: CDR1 ENHRY, CDR2 SYGVKD. Trimming at V came to 10 bases and at J to 1 base, leaving 9 bases not matched to a gene. This CDR3 is 15 amino acids long. The CDR3 nucleotides read TGTGCCACAGCCCAGGGGGACAGGAACACCGGGGAGCTGTTTTTT. This sequence encodes CATAQGDRNTGELFF.

This clonotype has more than one count but fewer than ten. This rearrangement joins TRBV12-3 or TRBV12-4 to TRBJ2-3; 8 bases fit TRBD1. The CDR3 spans 13 residues. V was clipped by 2 bases and J by 6 bases; unmatched bases: 1. This CDR3 is CASSLYRGDTQYF. The CDR3 region has the DNA TGTGCCAGCAGTTTATACAGGGGGGATACGCAGTATTTT.

The chain's CDR3 is CATSSWGYTF. The CDR3 DNA sequence: TGTGCCACCTCGAGTTGGGGCTACACCTTC. This rearrangement joins TRBV19 to TRBJ1-2, with D hard to call. The CDR3 runs 10 residues. V was trimmed by 10 bases and J by 8 bases, leaving 11 bases between them. CDR1 is LNHDA, CDR2 SQIVND, per germline (reference sequence).